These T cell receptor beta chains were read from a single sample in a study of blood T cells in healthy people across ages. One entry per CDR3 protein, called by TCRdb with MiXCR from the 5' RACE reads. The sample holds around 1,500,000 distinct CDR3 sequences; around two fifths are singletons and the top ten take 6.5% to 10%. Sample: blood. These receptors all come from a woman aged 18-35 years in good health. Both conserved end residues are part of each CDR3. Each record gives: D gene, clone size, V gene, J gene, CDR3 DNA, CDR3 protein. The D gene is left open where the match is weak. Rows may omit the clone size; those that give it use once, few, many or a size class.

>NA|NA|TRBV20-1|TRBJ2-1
TGCAGTGCTAGAGAGAGAGGGTACTACAATGAGCAGTTCTTC
CSARERGYYNEQFF
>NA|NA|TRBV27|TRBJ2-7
TGTGCCAGCACCAAAGGGCGGGGCTCCTACGAGCAGTACTTC
CASTKGRGSYEQYF
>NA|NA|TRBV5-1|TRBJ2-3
TGCGCCAGCAGCTTTGAGGGTTGGGGAGTGGATACGCAGTATTTT
CASSFEGWGVDTQYF
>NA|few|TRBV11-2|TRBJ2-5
TGTGCCAGAAGCTCGAGGGAGACCCAGTACTTC
CARSSRETQYF
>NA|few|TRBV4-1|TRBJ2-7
TGCGCCAGCAGCCAAGATGCAGGGGTACCCTACGAGCAGTACTTC
CASSQDAGVPYEQYF
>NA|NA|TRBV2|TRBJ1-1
TGTGCCAGCAGTGTCGTTGGAGGGGTTGGGGCTGAAGCTTTCTTT
CASSVVGGVGAEAFF
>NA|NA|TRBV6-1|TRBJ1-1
TGTGCCAGCAGTGAACCGGGCCCTGAAGCTTTCTTT
CASSEPGPEAFF
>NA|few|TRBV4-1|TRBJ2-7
TGCGCCAGCAGCCAAGATGTTGGGGTCGAGCAGTACTTC
CASSQDVGVEQYF
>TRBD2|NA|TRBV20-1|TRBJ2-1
TGCAGCGCCCCACTAGCGGGAGCATCCAAGGAGCAGTTCTTC
CSAPLAGASKEQFF
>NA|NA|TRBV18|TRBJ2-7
TGTGCCAGCTCACCAGGGGAGCAGTCCTACGAGCAGTACTTC
CASSPGEQSYEQYF
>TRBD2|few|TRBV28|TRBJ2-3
TGTGCCAGCGTGGGGCTAGCGGGGGTAACAGATACGCAGTATTTT
CASVGLAGVTDTQYF
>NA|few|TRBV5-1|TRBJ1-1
TGCGCCAGCAGCTTGGACCAGGGGAGGCACACTGAAGCTTTCTTT
CASSLDQGRHTEAFF
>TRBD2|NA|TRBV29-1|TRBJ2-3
TGCAGCGTTGAGATGACTAGCGGGGGTCTGCCAGATACGCAGTATTTT
CSVEMTSGGLPDTQYF
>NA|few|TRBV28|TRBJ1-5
TGTGCCAGCAGTCCCGGGACTCTACTTAATCAGCCCCAGCATTTT
CASSPGTLLNQPQHF
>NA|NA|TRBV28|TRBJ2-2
TGTGCCAGCAGTTGGGCAGTAGCGGCTAACACCGGGGAGCTGTTTTTT
CASSWAVAANTGELFF
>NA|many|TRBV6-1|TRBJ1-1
TGTGCCAGCAGTCGGGGTCCGAACACTGAAGCTTTCTTT
CASSRGPNTEAFF
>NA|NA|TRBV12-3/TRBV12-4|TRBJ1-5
TGTGCCAGCAGTTTGGCGGATGCCAATCAGCCCCAGCATTTT
CASSLADANQPQHF
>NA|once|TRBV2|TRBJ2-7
TGTGCCAGCAGTGAAGACGCCGACTACGAGCAGTACTTC
CASSEDADYEQYF
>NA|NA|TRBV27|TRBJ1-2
TGTGCCAGCAGTCAGGGAATAGGCTATGGCTACACCTTC
CASSQGIGYGYTF
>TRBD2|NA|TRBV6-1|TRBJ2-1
TGTGCCAGCACCGGGACTAGCGGGAGCAGGGCCTACAATGAGCAGTTCTTC
CASTGTSGSRAYNEQFF
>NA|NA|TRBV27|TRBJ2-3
TGTGCCAGCAGTTTTAGCGCCTATCCGCAGTATTTT
CASSFSAYPQYF
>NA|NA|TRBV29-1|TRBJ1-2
TGCAGCGTCGAGACTGGTGCTGAGGGGCTGGGCACCTTC
CSVETGAEGLGTF
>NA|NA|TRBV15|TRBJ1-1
TGTGCCACCAGAGTGATGGGGGGGACTGAAGCTTTCTTT
CATRVMGGTEAFF
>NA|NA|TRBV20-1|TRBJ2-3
TGCAGTGCTAGAGCGTCCTGGTCCCGCACAGATACGCAGTATTTT
CSARASWSRTDTQYF
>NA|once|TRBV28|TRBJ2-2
TGTGCCAGCAGATCCTGGGGGCAGGCCGGGGAGCTGTTTTTT
CASRSWGQAGELFF
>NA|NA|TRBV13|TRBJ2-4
TGTGCCAGCAGCCGCACCCGGGAAGGGACCGACAAAAACACTCAGTACTTC
CASSRTREGTDKNTQYF
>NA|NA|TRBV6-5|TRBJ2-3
TGTGCCAGCAGTTACTCGCCGTTTGCAGGGGGGGGAGATACGCAGTATTTT
CASSYSPFAGGGDTQYF
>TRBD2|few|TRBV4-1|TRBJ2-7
TGCGCCAGCAGCCACTCAACTAGCGCCGAGCAGTACTTC
CASSHSTSAEQYF
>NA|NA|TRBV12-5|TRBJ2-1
TGTGCTAGTGGCCAAACAGTAAGCTCCTACAATGAGCAGTTCTTC
CASGQTVSSYNEQFF
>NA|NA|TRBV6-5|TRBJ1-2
TGTGCCAGCAGTTACTCCCTCGGCGCCGGGACTGGCTACACCTTC
CASSYSLGAGTGYTF
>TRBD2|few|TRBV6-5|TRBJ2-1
TGTGCCAGTAGTTACTCGGGGGGGCCGGGTGAGCAGTTCTTC
CASSYSGGPGEQFF
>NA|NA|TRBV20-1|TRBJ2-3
TGCAGTGCTGGGTTGGCTGTAGATACGCGGTATTTT
CSAGLAVDTRYF